These T cell receptor beta chains were read from a single sample in a study of cytomegalovirus exposure and HLA in healthy donors. Generated by immunoSEQ multiplex PCR, the TCRdb table keeps only in-frame clones and is missing some. Its clone listing holds about 140,000 clones. The specimen sequenced was PBMCs. All receptors come from a young woman in good health and CMV-seronegative. Both conserved end residues are part of each CDR3. The size entry is marked missing in some rows and otherwise reads once, few, many or a size class.

clone size | V gene | CDR3 protein
. | TRBV9 | CASSVAGSSNEQFF
. | TRBV20-1 | CSASEVDEQFF
medium-sized | TRBV6-1 | CASSESGTNNQPQHF
. | TRBV27 | CASSPAGQGLGGYTF
. | TRBV15 | CATSRALGVNTEAFF
. | TRBV21-1 | CASSKRRSYGYTF
. | TRBV11-1 | CASSSRTAGGADTQYF
. | TRBV6-5 | CASTSRDRGVAEAFF
. | TRBV7-2 | CASGLPGQGQPQHF
. | TRBV11-3 | CASSPLAGGPGANVLTF
. | TRBV10-3 | CAMSSGSGAYEQYF
. | TRBV27 | CASSSLGSLGYTF
. | TRBV9 | CASSEEMFSYEQYF
. | TRBV19 | CASYPSLGGTGELFF
. | TRBV9 | CASSVQGYNYGYTF
. | TRBV6-5 | CASSYSGGDSYEQYF
. | TRBV29-1 | CSVDRDRVGYTF
. | TRBV19 | CASSMNRATGELFF
. | TRBV7-9 | CASSLDQSNQPQHF
. | TRBV27 | CASSLSLAGRVLSTDTQYF
. | TRBV5-1 | CASSLGGTNYEQYF
. | TRBV19 | CASSMRDRGPQPQHF
. | TRBV21-1 | CASSPEGAGELFF
. | TRBV10-3 | CAIGTGLEETDTQYF
. | TRBV7-9 | CASSPPGTSGYNEQFF
. | TRBV6-1 | CASSVEEFRSGELFF